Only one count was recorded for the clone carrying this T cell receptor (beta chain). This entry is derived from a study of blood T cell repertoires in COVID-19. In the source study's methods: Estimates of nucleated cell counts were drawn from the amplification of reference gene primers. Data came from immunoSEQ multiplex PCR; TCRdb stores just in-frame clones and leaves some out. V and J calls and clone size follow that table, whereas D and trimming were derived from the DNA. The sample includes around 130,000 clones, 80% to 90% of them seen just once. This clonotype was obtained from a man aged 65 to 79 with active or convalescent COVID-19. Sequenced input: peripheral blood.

The CDR3 reads CASSLGGTGRFEQYF. The CDR3 DNA reads TGCGCCAGCAGCTTGGGGGGAACGGGAAGATTCGAGCAGTACTTC. The rearrangement uses TRBV5-1 and TRBJ2-7, with D maybe TRBD2 (5 bases). This CDR3 is 15 amino acids long. From germline, CDR1 is SGHRS and CDR2 YFSETQ. V lost 0 bases and J 6 bases, leaving 16 bases between the germline ends.